The 20 T cell receptor beta chains below were found in one sample sequenced in a study of OX40 agonist ivuxolimab in advanced cancers. Using immunoSEQ multiplex PCR, the repertoire was profiled, and TCRdb retains in-frame clones only, with some absent. Altogether under 95,000 clones are present, about nine tenths being singletons, with the ten largest covering roughly 0.18%. Sequences were derived from CD4+ or CD8+ T cells sorted from blood, sampled in a trial of the OX40 agonist ivuxolimab. These TCRs come from an adult with an advanced solid tumor such as melanoma, head and neck, liver or kidney cancer.

The rearrangement joins TRBV7-3 to TRBJ1-5; no firm D call. Trimming took 5 bases from V and 5 from J, leaving 19 bases between them. The CDR3 contains 16 residues. Looked up from germline, CDR1 is SGHTA and CDR2 is FQGTGA. CDR3 sequence: CASSQDFGRGHQPQHF. The DNA of the CDR3 is TGTGCCAGCAGCCAAGATTTCGGACGAGGCCATCAGCCCCAGCATTTT.

The rearrangement links TRBV7-9 to TRBJ2-3; possibly TRBD1 for D (6 bases). Germline CDR1 reads SEHNR; CDR2 reads FQNEAQ (reference sequence). This CDR3 spans 14 amino acids. The V end lost 5 bases, the J end lost 2 bases, and 11 bases lay between the germline ends. The CDR3 is CASSRDTDTDTQYF. In nucleotides, the CDR3 is TGTGCCAGCAGCCGGGACACGGACACAGATACGCAGTATTTT.

The gene calls are TRBV27 and TRBJ2-3; 12 positions match TRBD2. Trimming removed 6 bases from V and 1 base from J; junction bases left unmatched: 5. This CDR3 has 16 amino acids. Germline loops: CDR1 MNHEY, CDR2 SMNVEV (reference sequence). The CDR3 DNA reads as TGTGCCAGCAGCCACTGGACTAGCGGGGGCACAGATACGCAGTATTTT. Its protein product is CASSHWTSGGTDTQYF.

The V gene is TRBV11-2, the J gene TRBJ1-5; D is unresolved. Between the trimmed V and J ends, which lost 5 bases and 3 bases, there was a span of 14 bases. The length of the CDR3 is 15 residues. Germline-derived CDR1 and CDR2 are SGHAT and FQNNGV. DNA of the CDR3: TGTGCCAGCAGCACTACCAGTGGGTACAATCAGCCCCAGCATTTT. Its protein is CASSTTSGYNQPQHF.

This clone was recorded a few times. This chain uses TRBV7-9 with TRBJ2-6; no firm D call. The V end was cut by 5 bases, the J end by 2 bases, with 10 bases between. The germline CDR1 and CDR2 sequences are SEHNR and FQNEAQ (reference sequence). The CDR3 contains 15 residues. The DNA for the CDR3 is TGTGCCAGCAGCCCAGAGACCGCTGGGGCCAACGTCCTGACTTTC. Translating gives CASSPETAGANVLTF.

This clone was found once. V gene TRBV18 combines with J gene TRBJ2-3, with D unresolved. V was clipped by 6 bases and J by 2 bases, with 6 bases between them. CDR3 length equals 12 residues. From germline, CDR1 is KGHSH and CDR2 LQKENI. CDR3 protein: CASSALTDTQYF. DNA for the CDR3: TGTGCCAGCTCTGCACTCACAGATACGCAGTATTTT.

The chain combines TRBV5-6 with TRBJ2-5; the match to TRBD2 covers 12 bases. Germline CDR1 reads SGHDT; CDR2 reads YYEEEE. The CDR3 runs 16 residues. The junction had 8 bases not matched to a gene; V was cut back by 1 base and J by 7 bases. The CDR3 spells CASSLFLAGGAVTQYF. DNA of the CDR3: TGTGCCAGCAGCTTGTTCCTAGCGGGGGGGGCCGTGACCCAGTACTTC.

This sequence joins TRBV27 and TRBJ1-5; 7 bases are a match to TRBD1. The CDR3 contains 16 residues. The trim removed 2 bases at V and 0 bases at J, leaving 4 bases unmatched. The germline V gene has CDR1 MNHEY and CDR2 SMNVEV (reference sequence). CDR3 sequence reads: CASSLQGGGSNQPQHF. The CDR3 DNA reads TGTGCCAGCAGTTTACAGGGGGGAGGTAGCAATCAGCCCCAGCATTTT.

The V and J genes are TRBV9 and TRBJ2-2; 8 nucleotides match TRBD1. V lost 0 bases and J lost 2; bases outside the gene matches: 3. The CDR3 loop spans 16 amino acids. Germline CDR1 reads SGDLS; CDR2 reads YYNGEE. The DNA of the CDR3 is TGTGCCAGCAGCGTAGGACAGGGGACCAACACCGGGGAGCTGTTTTTT. This gives the protein CASSVGQGTNTGELFF.

The rearrangement joins TRBV7-8 to TRBJ2-2; D is unclear. Germline V gene lookup returns CDR1 SGHVS and CDR2 FQNEAQ. Trimming removed 2 bases from V and 0 bases from J, with 7 bases in between. The CDR3 consists of 15 residues. CDR3: CASSLSGANTGELFF. The CDR3 bases are TGTGCCAGCAGCTTAAGTGGAGCGAACACCGGGGAGCTGTTTTTT. Drawing the rest from reference TRBV7-8 and TRBJ2-2, the complete variable domain is GAGVSQSPRYKVAKRGQDVALRCDPISGHVSLFWYQQALGQGPEFLTYFQNEAQLDKSGLPSDRFFAERPEGSVSTLKIQRTQQEDSAVYLCASSLSGANTGELFFGEGSRLTVL.

This clone was recorded once. J is TRBJ2-2 and V is TRBV6-1, with D maybe TRBD1 (6 bases). Per the germline V gene, CDR1 is MNHNS and CDR2 is SASEGT. This CDR3 has 15 amino acids. V lost 8 bases to trimming and J lost 1 base, with 14 bases between them. In DNA form, the CDR3 reads TGTGCCAGCCCAGGAACGGACAGGAACACCGGGGAGCTGTTTTTT. It translates to CASPGTDRNTGELFF.

This sequence joins TRBV30 and TRBJ1-1; perhaps TRBD1 as D (6 bases). This CDR3 contains 12 residues. Germline loops: CDR1 GTSNPN, CDR2 SVGIG (reference sequence). CDR3 sequence reads: CSAGGLGTEAFF. In nucleotides, the CDR3 is TGTTCAGCTGGGGGCCTCGGCACTGAAGCTTTCTTT.

The chain couples TRBV5-1 to TRBJ1-2, with 10 bases aligning to TRBD1. V lost 3 bases, J lost 7 bases, and 9 bases stayed unmatched. This CDR3 comprises 15 residues. From germline, CDR1 is SGHRS and CDR2 YFSETQ. DNA for the CDR3: TGCGCCAGCAGCTCAGCCGGGACAGGGGAGAGTGGCTACACCTTC. Its protein product is CASSSAGTGESGYTF.

The rearrangement links TRBV7-3 to TRBJ2-5; D gene uncertain. The end of the DNA fits TRBJ2-7 better, so the J call may be wrong. The CDR3 is made up of 15 amino acids. Germline CDR1 SGHTA, CDR2 FQGTGA. CDR3 residues: CASSLSAGPSYEQYF. As DNA, the CDR3 is TGTGCCAGCAGCTTATCGGCAGGCCCCTCCTACGAGCAGTACTTC.

V usage is TRBV5-4 and J usage is TRBJ1-1; 8 nucleotides line up with TRBD1. This CDR3 is built from 15 residues. V dropped 2 bases and J dropped 2; count of bases not matched to a gene: 5. Germline CDR1 is SGHNT and CDR2 is YYREEE (reference sequence). The DNA of the CDR3 is TGTGCCAGCAGCTTAGGGACAGGCACTAACACTGAAGCTTTCTTT. As protein: CASSLGTGTNTEAFF.

This clone is a singleton in its sample. The V and J genes are TRBV15 and TRBJ1-1; TRBD1 aligns across 7 bases. This CDR3 is built from 16 residues. J was trimmed by 2 bases and V by 2 bases; bases with no gene match: 8. Germline loops: CDR1 LNHNV, CDR2 YYDKDF (reference sequence). The CDR3: CATSRQTGRGNTEAFF. The CDR3 DNA is TGTGCCACCAGCAGACAGACAGGGAGAGGCAACACTGAAGCTTTCTTT.

This rearrangement joins TRBV30 to TRBJ1-4; tentatively, D is TRBD1 (6 bases). CDR3 length: 14 amino acids. Trimming left V 0 bases short and J 8 bases short, with 13 bases between. CDR1 is GTSNPN, CDR2 SVGIG, per germline (reference sequence). CDR3 region: CAWSVGGVGEKLFF. CDR3 bases: TGTGCCTGGAGTGTAGGGGGGGTCGGAGAAAAACTGTTTTTT.

The rearrangement uses TRBV6-1 and TRBJ1-1, with a possible D match to TRBD1 (5 bases). The CDR3 loop spans 15 amino acids. V lost 3 bases, J lost 1 base, and 12 bases lay in between. Germline CDR1 and CDR2: MNHNS and SASEGT. The CDR3 bases are TGTGCCAGCAGTGACCGAAAGGGGAGGAACACTGAAGCTTTCTTT. Its protein is CASSDRKGRNTEAFF.

The rearrangement links TRBV5-1 to TRBJ1-2; D unclear. Between the trimmed V and J ends, which lost 2 bases and 0 bases, there was a span of 14 bases. CDR3 length: 16 residues. Germline CDR1 is SGHRS and CDR2 is YFSETQ. The CDR3 bases are TGCGCCAGCAGCTTAGGGTGGTTCGGGGCTAACTATGGCTACACCTTC. This codes for CASSLGWFGANYGYTF.

The CDR3 DNA follows: TGTGCCAGTTCCGAGAGGGCAAATCAGCCCCAGCATTTT. This sequence encodes CASSERANQPQHF. The chain employs TRBV19 and TRBJ1-5, with D uncertain. The CDR3 is made up of 13 amino acids. Germline CDR1 is LNHDA and CDR2 is SQIVND (reference sequence). V lost 8 bases to trimming and J lost 4 bases, with 12 bases between them.